The 4 T cell receptor beta chains below come from one sample, sequenced in a study of beta chain bispecific antibodies for T cell cancers. Study-wide findings and caveats: Anti-TRBV12 exposure, compared with anti-CD19, reduced the TRBV12-3 proportion of TRBV signal by approximately 99%. In these mixed samples, most targeted TRBV reads derived from the leukemia cell line.

TCRdb re-called the 5' RACE reads with MiXCR, one entry per CDR3 protein. Of about 20,000 distinct CDR3 sequences in the sample, around 2% were seen once. For these receptors, no antigen is known. Either OKT3 anti-CD3 antibody or CD3/CD28 beads expanded T cells from blood mononuclear cells over roughly three days. This specimen was healthy donor T cells cultured with leukemia cells, taken from a culture containing a bispecific antibody targeting TCR Vbeta12. All receptors come from a human donor in good health. Some clones in this sample may be carry-over from other donors' samples.

This clonotype has at least ten counts. V is TRBV6-5 and J is TRBJ2-7, with D hard to call. Germline V gene sequence: CDR1 MNHEY, CDR2 SVGAGI. V gave up 0 bases and J gave up 2 bases, with 8 bases separating them. There are 14 residues in the CDR3. As DNA, the CDR3 is TGTGCCAGCAGTTACTCGGACGGAACCTACGAGCAGTACTTC. Translating it yields CASSYSDGTYEQYF.

This clonotype was seen ten or more times. The genes are TRBV3-1 and TRBJ2-1; 8 bases fit TRBD2. Germline assignment: CDR1 LGHDT and CDR2 YNNKEL (reference sequence). The CDR3 consists of 12 residues. Germline trimming cut 2 bases from V and 15 bases from J; bases unmatched to any gene: 6. The CDR3 coding sequence is TGTGCCAGCAGCCAACCGGGACTAGTAATGTTCTTC. Translated, it gives CASSQPGLVMFF.

This clonotype was seen ten or more times. The chain uses TRBV3-1 and TRBJ2-7; 10 nucleotides match TRBD2. Trimming removed 4 bases from V and 4 bases from J; junction bases left unmatched: 7. Germline assignment: CDR1 LGHDT and CDR2 YNNKEL (reference sequence). This CDR3 has 15 amino acids. The CDR3 DNA is TGTGCCAGCAGCCCTGGGGGACTAGCGCGGTACGAGCAGTACTTC. This gives the protein CASSPGGLARYEQYF.

The table lists this clonotype with many counts. This chain uses TRBV7-9 with TRBJ2-7; maybe TRBD2 (5 bases). CDR1 and CDR2 (germline): SEHNR, FQNEAQ (reference sequence). This CDR3 has 13 residues. Trimming shortened V by 5 bases and J by 0 bases, and 8 bases separated the two germline ends. This CDR3 is CASSPGYSYEQYF. The CDR3 DNA reads as TGTGCCAGCAGCCCGGGATACTCCTACGAGCAGTACTTC.